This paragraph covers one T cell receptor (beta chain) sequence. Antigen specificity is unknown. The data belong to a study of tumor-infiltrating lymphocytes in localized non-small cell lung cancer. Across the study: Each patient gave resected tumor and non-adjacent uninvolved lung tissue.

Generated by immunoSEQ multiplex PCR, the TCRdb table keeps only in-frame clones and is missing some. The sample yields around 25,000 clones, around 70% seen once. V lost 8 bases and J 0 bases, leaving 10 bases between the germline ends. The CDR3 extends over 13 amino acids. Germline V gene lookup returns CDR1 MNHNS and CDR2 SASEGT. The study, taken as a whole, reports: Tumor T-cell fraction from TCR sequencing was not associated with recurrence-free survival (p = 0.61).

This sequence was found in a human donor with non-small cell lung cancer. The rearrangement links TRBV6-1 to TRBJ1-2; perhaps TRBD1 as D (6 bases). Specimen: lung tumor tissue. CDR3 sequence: CASLGTTNYGYTF. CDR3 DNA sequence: TGTGCCAGCCTAGGGACAACTAACTATGGCTACACCTTC.